These T cell receptor beta chains were read from a single sample in a study of T cell responses to AZD1222 COVID-19 vaccine. Data came from immunoSEQ multiplex PCR; TCRdb stores just in-frame clones and leaves some out. The sample carries around 78,000 clones, about 90% recorded once. The sequencing used peripheral blood, collected 28 days after the second AZD1222 dose. The receptors originated from an adult who received the AZD1222 COVID-19 vaccine. CDR3s include the opening cysteine and the closing phenylalanine or tryptophan. A D gene is named only where the DNA matches it firmly.

TRBJ1-1,TRBV5-3,.,CARSLVQASGVTEAFF,TGTGCCAGAAGCTTGGTCCAGGCCTCCGGGGTTACTGAAGCTTTCTTT
TRBJ2-7,TRBV7-8,TRBD2,CASSLSGGAYEQYF,TGTGCCAGCAGCCTTAGCGGGGGAGCCTACGAGCAGTACTTC
TRBJ2-7,TRBV20-1,.,CSARELDEQYF,TGCAGTGCTAGAGAACTAGACGAGCAGTACTTC
TRBJ2-1,TRBV4-3,TRBD2,CASSQTSGGLFHLSYNEQFF,TGCGCCAGCAGCCAGACTAGCGGGGGGCTCTTCCATCTCTCCTACAATGAGCAGTTCTTC
TRBJ1-3,TRBV19,.,CASSIPGNSGNTIYF,TGTGCCAGTAGTATCCCCGGGAACTCTGGAAACACCATATATTTT
TRBJ1-5,TRBV5-6,.,CASSYFHRNQPQHF,TGTGCCAGCAGCTATTTCCACCGGAATCAGCCCCAGCATTTT
TRBJ1-1,TRBV6-5,TRBD1,CASSTHSGGTEAFF,TGTGCCAGCAGTACCCACTCAGGGGGCACTGAAGCTTTCTTT
TRBJ1-5,TRBV6-6,.,CASSYLTPNQPQHF,TGTGCCAGCAGTTACTTGACCCCGAATCAGCCCCAGCATTTT
TRBJ1-1,TRBV9,TRBD1,CASRGGQGAEAFF,TGTGCCAGCAGAGGGGGACAGGGCGCTGAAGCTTTCTTT
TRBJ2-1,TRBV5-1,.,CASSLVRGNEQFF,TGCGCCAGCAGCTTGGTTCGGGGCAATGAGCAGTTCTTC
TRBJ1-2,TRBV4-3,.,CASSPQSSDSYGYTF,TGCGCCAGCAGCCCCCAGTCCTCGGACAGTTATGGCTACACCTTC
TRBJ1-1,TRBV10-3,.,CAISEQGYAEAFF,TGTGCCATCAGTGAACAGGGCTATGCTGAAGCTTTCTTT
TRBJ1-2,TRBV6-5,.,CASSYVDNYGYTF,TGTGCCAGCAGTTACGTAGACAACTATGGCTACACCTTC
TRBJ2-7,TRBV12-3/TRBV12-4,.,CASRGGVSEQYF,TGTGCCAGCAGGGGTGGAGTCAGCGAGCAGTACTTC
TRBJ2-1,TRBV5-1,TRBD1,CASSGTGDNEQFF,TGCGCCAGCAGCGGGACAGGGGACAATGAGCAGTTCTTC
TRBJ2-7,TRBV10-3,.,CAISRDPGSIGRYEQYF,TGTGCCATCAGCAGGGACCCGGGATCGATAGGAAGGTACGAGCAGTACTTC